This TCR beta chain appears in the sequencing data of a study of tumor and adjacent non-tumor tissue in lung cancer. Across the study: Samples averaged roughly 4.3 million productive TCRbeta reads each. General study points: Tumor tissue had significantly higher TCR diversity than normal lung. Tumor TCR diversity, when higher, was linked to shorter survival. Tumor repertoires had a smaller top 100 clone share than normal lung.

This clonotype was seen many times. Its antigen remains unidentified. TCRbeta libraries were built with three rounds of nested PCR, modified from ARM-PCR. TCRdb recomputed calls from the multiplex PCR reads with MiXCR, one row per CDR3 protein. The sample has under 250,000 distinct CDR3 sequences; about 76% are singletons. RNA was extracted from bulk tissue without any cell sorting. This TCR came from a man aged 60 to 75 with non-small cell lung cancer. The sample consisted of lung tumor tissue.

CDR3 amino acids: CATGDFPSTDTQYF. The CDR3, as DNA: TGTGCCACCGGGGACTTCCCTAGCACAGATACGCAGTATTTT. V and J are TRBV4-2 and TRBJ2-3, with a possible D match to TRBD2 (6 bases). Deletions cut 10 bases from V and 0 bases from J, with 14 bases between. This CDR3 has 14 amino acids. CDR1 and CDR2 (germline): LGHNA, YNFKEQ.